The TCR beta chain under discussion was sequenced for a study of T cells and Merkel cell carcinoma outcomes (dated by TCRdb to the early 2020s). Study-wide context: The study looked at whether the tumor T-cell repertoire and T-cell density could predict clinical outcome in patients with Merkel cell carcinoma. General conclusions and limits of the study: Clinical outcomes in Merkel cell carcinoma patients were reported to be predicted by T-cell repertoire features combined with T-cell density.

The CDR3, from cysteine to phenylalanine, totals 13 residues. CDR3 DNA only is kept here, 39 bases in frame from base 1. CDR1 and CDR2 (SGDLS, YYNGEE) derive from the germline V gene. V is trimmed back by 8 bases and J by 5 bases, and the junction contains 5 bases that no gene match accounts for. Samples were obtained from patients with Merkel cell carcinoma. Notes on this clone: It has no known antigen specificity. No much larger clonotype is one base removed from it; base qualities were not supplied.

The library relied on the immunoSEQ multiplex PCR assay. TCRdb holds this immuneACCESS table with in-frame rearrangements only. Some clones are missing; in checked studies, unresolved V genes explain under half, and the rest has no known cause. Here the sample has roughly 4,000 clones; nearly 95% occur a single time. The ten most abundant clones make up 1.5% to 2% of the sample. The chain links TRBV9 with TRBJ2-7, and TRBD2 matches 12 of the central bases. This TCR derives from a human donor with Merkel cell carcinoma. The sample consisted of tumor tissue from Merkel cell carcinoma. The DNA sequence follows: TGTGCCAGTGGACTAGCGGGATCTCACGAGCAGTACTTC. This codes for CASGLAGSHEQYF.